The 3 T cell receptor beta chains below were found in one sample sequenced in a study of radiotherapy plus CTLA-4 blockade in lung cancer. This table comes from immunoSEQ multiplex PCR, and its TCRdb copy is limited to in-frame clones, with some not included. The sample records about 45,000 clones, roughly four fifths being singletons. The sequencing here drew on peripheral blood, taken from a patient treated with radiotherapy plus ipilimumab. The origin of the receptors is a human donor with non-small cell lung cancer who had a complete response to radiotherapy plus ipilimumab.

The chain uses TRBV7-8 and TRBJ2-7, with D perhaps TRBD2 (5 bases). V was pared by 0 bases and J by 7 bases, with 13 bases between. This CDR3 region has 14 residues. Germline V gene sequence: CDR1 SGHVS, CDR2 FQNEAQ. The CDR3: CASSLARAPGEQYF. CDR3 bases: TGTGCCAGCAGCTTAGCCCGGGCCCCGGGGGAGCAGTACTTC.

The rearrangement joins TRBV27 to TRBJ2-6, with D maybe TRBD2 (5 bases). The CDR3 runs 20 residues. From germline, CDR1 is MNHEY and CDR2 SMNVEV (reference sequence). Trimming stripped 6 bases from V and 0 bases from J, with 24 bases between. For the CDR3, the DNA is TGTGCCAGCAGCCAGCGGTACGGATCTCCTACCCTCTCTGGGGCCAACGTCCTGACTTTC. Protein: CASSQRYGSPTLSGANVLTF. The variable domain in full, with the rest retrieved from reference TRBV27 and TRBJ2-6, is EAQVTQNPRYLITVTGKKLTVTCSQNMNHEYMSWYRQDPGLGLRQIYYSMNVEVTDKGDVPEGYKVSRKEKRNFPLILESPSPNQTSLYFCASSQRYGSPTLSGANVLTFGAGSRLTVL.

The J gene is TRBJ1-2, the V gene TRBV7-9; no definite D call. CDR3 size: 13 residues. The germline gives CDR1 SEHNR, CDR2 FQNEAQ (reference sequence). V lost 1 base to trimming and J lost 4 bases, with 7 bases between them. Here the CDR3 reads CASSLEQFYGYTF. CDR3 DNA sequence: TGTGCCAGCAGCTTAGAACAGTTCTATGGCTACACCTTC.